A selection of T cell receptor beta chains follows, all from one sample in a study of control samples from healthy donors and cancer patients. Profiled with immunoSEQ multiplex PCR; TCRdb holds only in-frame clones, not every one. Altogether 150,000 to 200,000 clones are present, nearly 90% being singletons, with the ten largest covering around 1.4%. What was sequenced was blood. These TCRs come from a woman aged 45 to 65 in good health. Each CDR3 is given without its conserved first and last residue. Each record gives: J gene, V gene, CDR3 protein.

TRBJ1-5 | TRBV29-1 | SVVTGIGYQPQH
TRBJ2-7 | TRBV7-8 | ASSPRPSGLAGGSYEQY
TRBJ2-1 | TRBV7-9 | ASSSGTGALGEQF
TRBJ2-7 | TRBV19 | ASSRGRTYEQY
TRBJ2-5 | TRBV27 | ASRPPLGSWETQY
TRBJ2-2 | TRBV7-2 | ASTWGALMNTGELF
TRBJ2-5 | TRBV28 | ASSPSYGRQETQY
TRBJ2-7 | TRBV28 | ASSLLAGYEQY
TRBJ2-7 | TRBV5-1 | ASSGGGGLLSYEQY
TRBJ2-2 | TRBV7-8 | ASSLGARNTGELF
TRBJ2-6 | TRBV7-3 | ASSLMSLAGGSGANVLT
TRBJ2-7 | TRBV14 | ASSHTSRSYKYEQY
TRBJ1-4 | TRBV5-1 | ASSSTGQINEKLF
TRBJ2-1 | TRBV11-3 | ASSLEGNEQF
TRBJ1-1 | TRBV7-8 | ASSLAGRAEAF
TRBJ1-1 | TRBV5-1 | ASSFEQGASTEAF
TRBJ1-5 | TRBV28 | ASSLVTYSNQPQH
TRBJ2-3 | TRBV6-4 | ASSDGLETDTQY
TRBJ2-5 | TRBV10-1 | ASSEWLAGGKETQY
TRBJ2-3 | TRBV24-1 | ATSDRQAGDTQY
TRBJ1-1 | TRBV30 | AWRGVSNTEAF
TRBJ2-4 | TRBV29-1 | SVVGRGNIQY
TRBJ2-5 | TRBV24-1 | ATSDYQDNTGQY
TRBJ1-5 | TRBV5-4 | ASSLQGRGNQPQH
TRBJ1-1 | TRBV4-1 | ASSWGLMNTEAF
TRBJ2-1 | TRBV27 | ASTPRLAGGNEQF
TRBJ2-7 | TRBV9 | ASSVDLGPPSREQY
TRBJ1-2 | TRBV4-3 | ASSQAQVSYGYT
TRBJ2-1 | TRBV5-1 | ASSFPGSDEQF
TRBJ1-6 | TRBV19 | ASSPHTGTPNSPLH
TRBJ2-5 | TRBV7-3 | ASSSGRGETQY